The clone carrying this TCR beta chain was seen at least ten times. The antigen is unknown. The CDR3 is 17 residues long. V was pared by 3 bases and J by 2 bases, with 19 bases between. The germline gives CDR1 LNHDA, CDR2 SQIVND (reference sequence). Tagging with unique molecular identifiers was applied to individual cDNA molecules. Each CDR3 protein gets one entry after TCRdb re-called the 5' RACE reads with MiXCR. The sample comprises roughly 30,000 distinct CDR3 sequences, roughly 5% of which are singletons, and 2.6% rests with the top ten. This record comes from a study of early T cells in non-severe SARS-CoV-2 infection. About the study: Sequencing was performed on bulk RNA from unsorted whole blood, leaving chains unpaired.

Study-level points and caveats: The study's VDJdb matching favored anti-spike CD8 responses and missed private and CD4 specificities.

The V call is TRBV19, the J call TRBJ1-2; weak D call: TRBD1 (5 bases). Sequenced sample: whole blood. The sequence was collected from an adult who was a healthcare worker with PCR-confirmed SARS-CoV-2 infection or an uninfected control (not recorded which). The CDR3 DNA reads as TGTGCCAGTAGTATCCCCCCTGGTAAAGGGGCGAACTATGGCTACACCTTC. Translated: CASSIPPGKGANYGYTF.